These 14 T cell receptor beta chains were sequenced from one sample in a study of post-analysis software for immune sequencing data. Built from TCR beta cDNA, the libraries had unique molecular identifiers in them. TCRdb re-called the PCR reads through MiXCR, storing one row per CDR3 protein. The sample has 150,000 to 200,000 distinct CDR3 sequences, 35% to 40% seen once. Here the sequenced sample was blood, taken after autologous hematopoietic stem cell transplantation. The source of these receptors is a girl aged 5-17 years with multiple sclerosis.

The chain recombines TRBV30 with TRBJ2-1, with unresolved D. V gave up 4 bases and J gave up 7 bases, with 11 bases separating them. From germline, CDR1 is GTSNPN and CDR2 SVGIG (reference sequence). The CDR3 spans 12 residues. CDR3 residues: CAWNPMMNEQFF. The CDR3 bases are TGTGCCTGGAATCCCATGATGAATGAGCAGTTCTTC. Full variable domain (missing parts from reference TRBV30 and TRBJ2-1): SQTIHQWPATLVQPVGSPLSLECTVEGTSNPNLYWYRQAAGRGLQLLFYSVGIGQISSEVPQNLSASRPQDRQFILSSKKLLLSDSGFYLCAWNPMMNEQFFGPGTRLTVL.

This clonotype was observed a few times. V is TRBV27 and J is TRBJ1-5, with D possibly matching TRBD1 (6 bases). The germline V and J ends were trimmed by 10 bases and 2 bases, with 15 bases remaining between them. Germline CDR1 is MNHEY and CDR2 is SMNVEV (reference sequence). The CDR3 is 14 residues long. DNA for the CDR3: TGTGCCACCTCTAGGACAGCGGGCAATCAGCCCCAGCATTTT. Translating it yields CATSRTAGNQPQHF.

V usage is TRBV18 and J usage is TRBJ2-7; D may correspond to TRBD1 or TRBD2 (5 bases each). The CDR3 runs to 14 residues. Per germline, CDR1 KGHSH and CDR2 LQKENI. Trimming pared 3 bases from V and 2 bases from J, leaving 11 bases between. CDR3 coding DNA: TGTGCCAGCTCACCCGGGTCGGGGCCCTACGAGCAGTACTTC. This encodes CASSPGSGPYEQYF.

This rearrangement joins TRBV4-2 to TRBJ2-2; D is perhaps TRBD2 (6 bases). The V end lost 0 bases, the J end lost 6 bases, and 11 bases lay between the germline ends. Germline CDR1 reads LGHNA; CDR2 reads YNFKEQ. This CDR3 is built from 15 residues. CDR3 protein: CASSQERGGAGELFF. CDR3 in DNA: TGTGCCAGCAGCCAAGAGCGGGGAGGAGCCGGGGAGCTGTTTTTT.

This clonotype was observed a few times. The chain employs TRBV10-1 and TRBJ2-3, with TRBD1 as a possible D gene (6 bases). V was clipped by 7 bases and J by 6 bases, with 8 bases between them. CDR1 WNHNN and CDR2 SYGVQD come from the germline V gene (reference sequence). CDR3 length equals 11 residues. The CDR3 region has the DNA TGCGCCAGCACCCAGGGGGATACGCAGTATTTT. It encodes CASTQGDTQYF.

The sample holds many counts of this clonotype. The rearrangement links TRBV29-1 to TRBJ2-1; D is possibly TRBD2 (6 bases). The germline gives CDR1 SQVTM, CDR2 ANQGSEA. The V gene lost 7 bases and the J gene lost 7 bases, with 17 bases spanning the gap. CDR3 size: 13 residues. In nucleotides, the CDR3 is TGCAGCGGGGGGACTTCCTCTCTTAATGAGCAGTTCTTC. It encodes CSGGTSSLNEQFF.

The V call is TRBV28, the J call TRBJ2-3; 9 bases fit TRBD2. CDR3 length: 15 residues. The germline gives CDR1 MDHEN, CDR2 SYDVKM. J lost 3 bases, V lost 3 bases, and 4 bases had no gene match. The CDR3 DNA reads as TGTGCCAGCAGTTTGGAAGCGGGAGGAACAGATACGCAGTATTTT. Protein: CASSLEAGGTDTQYF. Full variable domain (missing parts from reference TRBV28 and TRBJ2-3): DVKVTQSSRYLVKRTGEKVFLECVQDMDHENMFWYRQDPGLGLRLIYFSYDVKMKEKGDIPEGYSVSREKKERFSLILESASTNQTSMYLCASSLEAGGTDTQYFGPGTRLTVL.

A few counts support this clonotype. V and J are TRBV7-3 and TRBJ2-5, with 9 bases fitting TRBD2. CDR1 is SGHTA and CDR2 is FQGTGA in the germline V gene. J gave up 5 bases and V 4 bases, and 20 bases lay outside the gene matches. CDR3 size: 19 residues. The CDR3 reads CASSYTGVSGRIKQETQYF. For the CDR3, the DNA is TGTGCCAGCAGCTACACGGGCGTGAGCGGGAGGATCAAGCAGGAGACCCAGTACTTC.

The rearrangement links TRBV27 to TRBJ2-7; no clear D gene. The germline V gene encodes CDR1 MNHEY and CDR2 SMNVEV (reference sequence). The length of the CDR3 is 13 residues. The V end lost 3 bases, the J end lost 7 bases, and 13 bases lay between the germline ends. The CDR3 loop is CASSLSSSLEQYF. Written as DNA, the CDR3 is TGTGCCAGCAGTTTGAGTTCCTCCCTGGAGCAGTACTTC.

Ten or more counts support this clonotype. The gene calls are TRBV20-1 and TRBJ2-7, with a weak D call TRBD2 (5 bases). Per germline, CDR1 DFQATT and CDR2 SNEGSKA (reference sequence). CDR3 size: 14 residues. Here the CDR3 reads CSPHAGLSPYEQYF. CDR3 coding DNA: TGCAGCCCCCATGCGGGCCTCTCGCCCTACGAGCAGTACTTC.

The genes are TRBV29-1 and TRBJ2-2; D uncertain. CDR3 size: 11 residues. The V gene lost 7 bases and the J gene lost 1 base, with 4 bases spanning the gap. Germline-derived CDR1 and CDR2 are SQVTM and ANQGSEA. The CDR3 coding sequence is TGCAGCGGGAGGAACACCGGGGAGCTGTTTTTT. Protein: CSGRNTGELFF.

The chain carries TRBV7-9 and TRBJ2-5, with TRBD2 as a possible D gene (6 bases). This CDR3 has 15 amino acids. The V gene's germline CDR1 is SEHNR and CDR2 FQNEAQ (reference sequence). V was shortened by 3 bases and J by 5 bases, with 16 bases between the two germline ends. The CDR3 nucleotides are TGTGCCAGCAGCTTCGGGGACGGGAGAGGGGAGACCCAGTACTTC. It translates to CASSFGDGRGETQYF.

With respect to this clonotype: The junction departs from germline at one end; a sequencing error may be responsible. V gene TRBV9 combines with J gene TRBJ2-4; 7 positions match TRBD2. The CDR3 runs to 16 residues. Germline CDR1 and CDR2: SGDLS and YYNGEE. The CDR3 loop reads CASSGGEGLAKIIQYF. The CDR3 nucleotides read TGTGCCAGCAGCGGGGGGGAGGGCTTAGCCAAAATCATTCAGTACTTC.

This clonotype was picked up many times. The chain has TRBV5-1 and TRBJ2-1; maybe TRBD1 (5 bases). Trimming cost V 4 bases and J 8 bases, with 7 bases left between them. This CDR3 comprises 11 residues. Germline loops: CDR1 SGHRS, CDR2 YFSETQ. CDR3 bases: TGCGCCAGCAGCGAACAGGATGAGCAGTTCTTC. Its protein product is CASSEQDEQFF.